These 6 T cell receptor beta chains came from one sample sequenced in a study of CD4+ T cells in melanoma. The method was immunoSEQ multiplex PCR; TCRdb's version includes in-frame clones alone and lacks a portion of them. The sample consists of over 100,000 clones, over 80% of them appearing once. The sample consisted of peripheral blood. The receptors here all came from a human donor with melanoma.

DNA for the CDR3: TGTGCCCCAGCAGGGGGGGTGGGCACTGAAGCTTTCTTT. It translates to CAPAGGVGTEAFF. This rearrangement joins TRBV21-1 to TRBJ1-1. TRBV21-1 is tagged as a pseudogene. This CDR3 has 13 amino acids.

The J gene is TRBJ2-7, the V gene TRBV28, with 10 bases matching TRBD1. The V gene's germline CDR1 is MDHEN and CDR2 SYDVKM. CDR3 length equals 15 residues. J gave up 4 bases and V 6 bases, and 9 bases lay outside the gene matches. CDR3 bases: TGTGCCAGCAGAAAGCCGGGACAGGGGTTATACGAGCAGTACTTC. Amino acids: CASRKPGQGLYEQYF.

The DNA of the CDR3 is TGTGCCAGCAGCTTAAAGACTAGCGGGAGGCAGTTCTTC. Translated, it gives CASSLKTSGRQFF. J is TRBJ2-1 and V is TRBV7-3, with 12 positions matching TRBD2. This CDR3 has 13 residues. Trimming at V came to 1 base and at J to 12 bases, leaving 1 base not matched to a gene. Germline V gene sequence: CDR1 SGHTA, CDR2 FQGTGA. Full variable domain (outside the CDR3, taken from reference TRBV7-3 and TRBJ2-1): GAGVSQTPSNKVTEKGKYVELRCDPISGHTALYWYRQSLGQGPEFLIYFQGTGAADDSGLPNDRFFAVRPEGSVSTLKIQRTERGDSAVYLCASSLKTSGRQFFGPGTRLTVL.

The gene calls are TRBV6-1 and TRBJ2-3; TRBD1 might be the D (5 bases). Trimming took off 6 bases at V and 2 bases at J, with 15 bases between the two ends. Per the germline V gene, CDR1 is MNHNS and CDR2 is SASEGT. This CDR3 has 15 amino acids. CDR3 DNA sequence: TGTGCCAGCAGACAGGACCTCACACCCACAGATACGCAGTATTTT. Its protein is CASRQDLTPTDTQYF.

The chain joins TRBV6-5 to TRBJ2-7, with D hard to call. Deletions cut 6 bases from V and 3 bases from J, with 15 bases between. This CDR3 comprises 14 residues. Per germline, CDR1 MNHEY and CDR2 SVGAGI. The CDR3 DNA reads TGTGCCAGCAGCCAGGCAGATAGGCGCTACGAGCAGTACTTC. It specifies CASSQADRRYEQYF.

The V and J genes are TRBV5-6 and TRBJ2-7, with D possibly called TRBD1 or TRBD2 (6 bases each). This CDR3 spans 16 amino acids. V was trimmed by 7 bases and J by 1 base, leaving 21 bases between them. In germline, CDR1 is SGHDT, CDR2 YYEEEE. The CDR3 protein is CASQAWGAGRSYEQYF. The CDR3 DNA follows: TGTGCCAGCCAAGCTTGGGGGGCAGGGAGGTCCTACGAGCAGTACTTC. Supplemented by reference TRBV5-6 and TRBJ2-7, the full variable domain reads DAGVTQSPTHLIKTRGQQVTLRCSPKSGHDTVSWYQQALGQGPQFIFQYYEEEERQRGNFPDRFSGHQFPNYSSELNVNALLLGDSALYLCASQAWGAGRSYEQYFGPGTRLTVT.